This T cell receptor (beta chain) is from a study of persistence of HIV-infected CD4 T cells. The stimulus was lysate of CMV-infected fibroblasts, 10 ug/mL. CD40L/CD69 double-negative CD45RO-high memory CD4+ T cells were collected. This clone has just a few counts. Its antigen is as yet unknown. With V trimmed by 4 bases and J by 2 bases, 10 bases remained unmatched. The CDR3 is 16 residues long. CDR1 and CDR2 from the germline V gene are GTSNPN and SVGIG (reference sequence). This was the immunoSEQ version 4 assay in survey mode. Libraries were prepared by immunoSEQ multiplex PCR; TCRdb keeps only in-frame clonotypes and omits some of them. Of 25,000 to 35,000 clones in the sample, about 80% were seen once.

The specimen comprised CD4+ T cells sorted from PBMCs after roughly 20-hour stimulation, sampled from a patient who received antiretroviral therapy. The sequence was collected from an adult woman with HIV who was CMV-seropositive. This chain connects TRBV30 to TRBJ2-2, with 7 bases matching TRBD1. This CDR3 reads CAWTRIGGVNTGELFF. The DNA of the CDR3 is TGTGCCTGGACAAGGATAGGGGGCGTTAACACCGGGGAGCTGTTTTTT.